This TCR beta chain was recovered during a study of identical twins. TCRdb re-analysed the 5' RACE reads in MiXCR, keeping a single row per CDR3 protein. The repertoire holds hundreds of thousands of distinct CDR3 sequences, with 6% to 6.5% as singletons. This clonotype has a handful of counts. The V segment lost 3 bases and the J segment 6 bases; nucleotides outside the gene matches: 7. The CDR3 runs 14 residues. This receptor was identified in a man aged 18 to 30 in good health. Sequencing was carried out using naive T cells sorted from blood. This rearrangement joins TRBV12-3 or TRBV12-4 to TRBJ1-2; 7 bases align to TRBD1. The CDR3 loop is CASSFVRGSDGYTF. CDR3 DNA: TGTGCCAGCAGTTTCGTCAGGGGGTCTGATGGCTACACCTTC.